This entry is about one T cell receptor (beta chain). The target antigen is unknown. The V end lost 0 bases, the J end lost 0 bases, and 12 bases lay between the germline ends. Germline CDR1 reads MNHEY; CDR2 reads SMNVEV (reference sequence). The CDR3 sequence is 17 residues long. This specimen belongs to a study of OX40 agonist ivuxolimab in advanced cancers. Study details: Three patients, one with hepatocellular carcinoma and two with cutaneous melanoma, achieved partial responses.

Produced via immunoSEQ multiplex PCR; TCRdb's table is partial and in-frame only. The data hold about 14,000 clones, with 82% observed a single time. Study-wide results and limits: Researchers report that CD8+ T cells had, on average, more expanded clones than CD4+.

The starting material was CD4+ or CD8+ T cells sorted from blood, obtained in a trial of the OX40 agonist ivuxolimab. The chain recombines TRBV27 with TRBJ2-1; weak D call: TRBD2 (5 bases). This TCR was recovered from an adult with an advanced solid tumor such as melanoma, head and neck, liver or kidney cancer. CDR3 residues: CASSLSRGLSSYNEQFF. In nucleotides, the CDR3 is TGTGCCAGCAGTTTATCTCGCGGGCTAAGCTCCTACAATGAGCAGTTCTTC.